This paragraph covers one T cell receptor beta chain sequence. TCRdb's copy holds only in-frame clones and misses some; the assay was immunoSEQ multiplex PCR. Of 35,000 to 50,000 clones listed, about 94% are singletons. CDR3 size: 11 residues. Per germline, CDR1 SGHDT and CDR2 YYEEEE. V lost 4 bases, J lost 11 bases, and 12 bases lay in between. This specimen comes from a study of T cells in tuberculosis. Background on the study: T cells were selected with CD1B tetramers loaded with glucose monomycolate.

This clonotype was obtained from a donor under 30 with latent tuberculosis or without tuberculosis infection. Some clones in this sample may be carry-over from other donors' samples. The specimen sequenced was PBMCs. The chain couples TRBV5-6 to TRBJ2-5; D possibly corresponds to TRBD2 (5 bases). This chain's CDR3 is CASSRSEGQYF. The CDR3 nucleotides read TGTGCCAGCAGCCGCTCAGAGGGACAGTACTTC.